The rows below give T cell receptor beta chains drawn from one sample of a study of blood T cell repertoires in COVID-19. Here immunoSEQ multiplex PCR was the method, and the copy in TCRdb shows in-frame clones only, minus some. The repertoire holds a few hundred thousand clones, with around 88% as singletons. The specimen was peripheral blood. These receptors all come from a woman in her forties or fifties with acute or convalescent COVID-19. Each CDR3 is given with its conserved first and last residue. The order of the fields is J gene, clone size, D gene, V gene, CDR3 protein, CDR3 DNA. The D gene is left open where the match is weak. Not every row has a clone size; where given, it reads once, few, many or a size class.

j_call: TRBJ1-1; clone_size: -; d_call: -; v_call: TRBV7-2; cdr3_aa: CASSLEGAGEAFF; cdr3_nt: TGTGCCAGCAGCTTAGAAGGGGCCGGTGAAGCTTTCTTT
j_call: TRBJ2-2; clone_size: -; d_call: -; v_call: TRBV7-8; cdr3_aa: CASSLGTGNTGELFF; cdr3_nt: TGTGCCAGCAGCTTAGGTACGGGAAACACCGGGGAGCTGTTTTTT
j_call: TRBJ1-5; clone_size: -; d_call: -; v_call: TRBV9; cdr3_aa: CASSEGGDYSNQPQHF; cdr3_nt: TGTGCCAGCAGCGAAGGGGGGGATTATAGCAATCAGCCCCAGCATTTT
j_call: TRBJ2-2; clone_size: -; d_call: -; v_call: TRBV24-1; cdr3_aa: CATRQTNTGELFF; cdr3_nt: TGTGCCACCCGACAGACGAACACCGGGGAGCTGTTTTTT
j_call: TRBJ2-1; clone_size: -; d_call: -; v_call: TRBV7-8; cdr3_aa: CASSLAGASNEQFF; cdr3_nt: TGTGCCAGCAGCTTAGCGGGAGCCTCAAATGAGCAGTTCTTC
j_call: TRBJ2-5; clone_size: -; d_call: TRBD2; v_call: TRBV4-3; cdr3_aa: CASSQKPAGEGGETQYF; cdr3_nt: TGCGCCAGCAGCCAAAAACCAGCGGGAGAAGGAGGAGAGACCCAGTACTTC
j_call: TRBJ1-3; clone_size: -; d_call: -; v_call: TRBV10-3; cdr3_aa: CAISGDSGNTIYF; cdr3_nt: TGTGCCATCAGCGGGGACTCTGGAAACACCATATATTTT
j_call: TRBJ1-1; clone_size: -; d_call: TRBD1; v_call: TRBV5-1; cdr3_aa: CASSLGQGGTEAFF; cdr3_nt: TGCGCCAGCAGCTTAGGACAGGGGGGAACTGAAGCTTTCTTT
j_call: TRBJ1-5; clone_size: -; d_call: -; v_call: TRBV18; cdr3_aa: CASSPGSNQPQHF; cdr3_nt: TGTGCCAGCTCACCCGGGAGCAATCAGCCCCAGCATTTT
j_call: TRBJ2-5; clone_size: once; d_call: TRBD2; v_call: TRBV7-7; cdr3_aa: CASSSSGRGQETQYF; cdr3_nt: TGTGCCAGCAGCTCAAGCGGGAGGGGTCAAGAGACCCAGTACTTC
j_call: TRBJ2-1; clone_size: -; d_call: TRBD1; v_call: TRBV14; cdr3_aa: CASSPDRVLDEQFF; cdr3_nt: TGTGCCAGCAGCCCAGACAGGGTCCTCGATGAGCAGTTCTTC
j_call: TRBJ2-4; clone_size: -; d_call: TRBD2; v_call: TRBV6-6; cdr3_aa: CASSSSGGAGKNIQYF; cdr3_nt: TGTGCCAGCAGTTCCTCGGGGGGGGCCGGTAAAAACATTCAGTACTTC
j_call: TRBJ1-2; clone_size: -; d_call: TRBD1; v_call: TRBV24-1; cdr3_aa: CATSDPGQAYGYTF; cdr3_nt: TGTGCCACCAGTGACCCGGGACAGGCCTATGGCTACACCTTC
j_call: TRBJ2-1; clone_size: -; d_call: TRBD2; v_call: TRBV7-9; cdr3_aa: CASSSGTSGHREQFF; cdr3_nt: TGTGCCAGCAGTTCCGGGACTAGCGGACACCGTGAGCAGTTCTTC
j_call: TRBJ1-3; clone_size: -; d_call: TRBD1; v_call: TRBV4-1; cdr3_aa: CASSQIVSGQGAGNTIYF; cdr3_nt: TGCGCCAGCAGCCAAATCGTTAGCGGACAGGGGGCTGGAAACACCATATATTTT
j_call: TRBJ1-6; clone_size: -; d_call: -; v_call: TRBV30; cdr3_aa: CAFSDRHSAAPLHF; cdr3_nt: TGTGCCTTCTCCGACCGACACTCAGCGGCACCCCTCCACTTT
j_call: TRBJ1-5; clone_size: few; d_call: -; v_call: TRBV6-5; cdr3_aa: CASSYSYSGNQPQHF; cdr3_nt: TGTGCCAGCAGTTACTCCTACAGTGGCAATCAGCCCCAGCATTTT
j_call: TRBJ1-5; clone_size: -; d_call: -; v_call: TRBV27; cdr3_aa: CASSVGGPGQPQHF; cdr3_nt: TGTGCCAGCTCGGTCGGGGGGCCGGGGCAGCCCCAGCATTTT
j_call: TRBJ1-2; clone_size: -; d_call: -; v_call: TRBV30; cdr3_aa: CAWQLREGYGYTF; cdr3_nt: TGTGCCTGGCAGTTGAGGGAGGGCTATGGCTACACCTTC
j_call: TRBJ1-2; clone_size: -; d_call: -; v_call: TRBV29-1; cdr3_aa: CSYDSNYGYTF; cdr3_nt: TGCAGCTATGACAGTAACTATGGCTACACCTTC
j_call: TRBJ2-3; clone_size: -; d_call: -; v_call: TRBV29-1; cdr3_aa: CSVSTSDTQYF; cdr3_nt: TGCAGCGTTTCAACATCAGATACGCAGTATTTT
j_call: TRBJ2-5; clone_size: -; d_call: TRBD1; v_call: TRBV10-3; cdr3_aa: CAISDFRGQETQYF; cdr3_nt: TGTGCCATCAGTGATTTTAGGGGGCAGGAGACCCAGTACTTC
j_call: TRBJ2-1; clone_size: once; d_call: -; v_call: TRBV4-2; cdr3_aa: CASSQVGAGLDNEQFF; cdr3_nt: TGTGCCAGCAGCCAAGTGGGTGCAGGGCTGGACAATGAGCAGTTCTTC
j_call: TRBJ1-5; clone_size: few; d_call: TRBD1; v_call: TRBV6-5; cdr3_aa: CASIEGAGNQPQHF; cdr3_nt: TGTGCCAGCATCGAGGGGGCCGGCAATCAGCCCCAGCATTTT
j_call: TRBJ1-1; clone_size: -; d_call: -; v_call: TRBV6-5; cdr3_aa: CASSYRGNTEAFF; cdr3_nt: TGTGCCAGCAGTTACCGAGGGAACACTGAAGCTTTCTTT
j_call: TRBJ1-4; clone_size: -; d_call: TRBD1; v_call: TRBV25-1; cdr3_aa: CASSITGGDEKLFF; cdr3_nt: TGTGCCAGCAGTATAACAGGGGGGGATGAAAAACTGTTTTTT
j_call: TRBJ2-1; clone_size: -; d_call: TRBD2; v_call: TRBV25-1; cdr3_aa: CASTLLADNEQFF; cdr3_nt: TGTGCCAGCACCCTACTAGCGGACAATGAGCAGTTCTTC
j_call: TRBJ2-1; clone_size: -; d_call: -; v_call: TRBV25-1; cdr3_aa: CASSGSGARFYNEQFF; cdr3_nt: TGTGCCAGCAGTGGTTCAGGGGCCCGGTTCTACAATGAGCAGTTCTTC
j_call: TRBJ2-1; clone_size: -; d_call: -; v_call: TRBV9; cdr3_aa: CASSPRHGVVDNEQFF; cdr3_nt: TGTGCCAGCAGCCCCCGCCACGGAGTCGTCGACAATGAGCAGTTCTTC
j_call: TRBJ2-1; clone_size: -; d_call: -; v_call: TRBV6-2/TRBV6-3; cdr3_aa: CASSYFGGEDEQFF; cdr3_nt: TGTGCCAGCAGTTACTTCGGAGGGGAGGATGAGCAGTTCTTC
j_call: TRBJ2-3; clone_size: -; d_call: -; v_call: TRBV20-1; cdr3_aa: CSATLEDTQYF; cdr3_nt: TGCAGTGCCACCCTAGAAGATACGCAGTATTTT
j_call: TRBJ2-5; clone_size: -; d_call: TRBD2; v_call: TRBV7-2; cdr3_aa: CASSLVLAGETQYF; cdr3_nt: TGTGCCAGCAGCTTAGTACTAGCGGGAGAGACCCAGTACTTC
j_call: TRBJ1-2; clone_size: few; d_call: TRBD1; v_call: TRBV25-1; cdr3_aa: CASSEEQGHYGYTF; cdr3_nt: TGTGCCAGCAGTGAAGAACAGGGGCACTATGGCTACACCTTC
j_call: TRBJ2-7; clone_size: -; d_call: -; v_call: TRBV18; cdr3_aa: CASSLGLVLSYEQYF; cdr3_nt: TGTGCCAGCTCGCTCGGACTCGTTCTCTCCTACGAGCAGTACTTC
j_call: TRBJ2-5; clone_size: -; d_call: -; v_call: TRBV5-1; cdr3_aa: CASSSVPQGWYF; cdr3_nt: TGCGCCAGCAGCTCGGTCCCCCAGGGGTGGTACTTC
j_call: TRBJ1-1; clone_size: few; d_call: -; v_call: TRBV6-2/TRBV6-3; cdr3_aa: CASSYSWAQGTEAFF; cdr3_nt: TGTGCCAGCAGTTACTCTTGGGCCCAGGGGACTGAAGCTTTCTTT
j_call: TRBJ2-2; clone_size: few; d_call: -; v_call: TRBV7-2; cdr3_aa: CASSLRSASNTGELFF; cdr3_nt: TGTGCCAGCAGCTTACGCAGCGCCTCGAACACCGGGGAGCTGTTTTTT
j_call: TRBJ2-1; clone_size: -; d_call: TRBD2; v_call: TRBV5-1; cdr3_aa: CASSLETSGGYNEQFF; cdr3_nt: TGCGCCAGCAGCTTAGAGACTAGCGGCGGTTACAATGAGCAGTTCTTC
j_call: TRBJ1-2; clone_size: -; d_call: -; v_call: TRBV2; cdr3_aa: CASSEGRTVDGYTF; cdr3_nt: TGTGCCAGCAGTGAAGGTAGAACAGTCGATGGCTACACCTTC
j_call: TRBJ1-5; clone_size: once; d_call: -; v_call: TRBV19; cdr3_aa: CASSISRGGSQPQHF; cdr3_nt: TGTGCCAGTAGTATAAGTCGGGGGGGCAGTCAGCCCCAGCATTTT
j_call: TRBJ2-7; clone_size: -; d_call: TRBD1; v_call: TRBV7-9; cdr3_aa: CASSSQGSEQYF; cdr3_nt: TGTGCCAGCAGCTCACAGGGGAGCGAGCAGTACTTC
j_call: TRBJ2-3; clone_size: -; d_call: -; v_call: TRBV16; cdr3_aa: CASSQPETDTQYF; cdr3_nt: TGTGCCAGCAGCCAACCGGAGACAGATACGCAGTATTTT
j_call: TRBJ2-7; clone_size: few; d_call: -; v_call: TRBV12-3/TRBV12-4; cdr3_aa: CASSPTETYEQYF; cdr3_nt: TGTGCCAGCAGTCCGACTGAAACCTACGAGCAGTACTTC
j_call: TRBJ2-1; clone_size: -; d_call: TRBD2; v_call: TRBV5-5; cdr3_aa: CASSLASISGRAGEYNEQFF; cdr3_nt: TGTGCCAGCAGCTTGGCCAGTATTAGCGGGAGGGCCGGTGAGTACAATGAGCAGTTCTTC
j_call: TRBJ2-5; clone_size: -; d_call: -; v_call: TRBV6-5; cdr3_aa: CASSDRTNLQETQYF; cdr3_nt: TGTGCCAGCAGCGACAGAACAAACCTCCAAGAGACCCAGTACTTC
j_call: TRBJ2-2; clone_size: once; d_call: -; v_call: TRBV30; cdr3_aa: CACHAVAGASGELFF; cdr3_nt: TGTGCCTGCCACGCCGTAGCAGGGGCGTCTGGGGAGCTGTTTTTT
j_call: TRBJ1-1; clone_size: -; d_call: -; v_call: TRBV6-6; cdr3_aa: CASSLTVNTEAFF; cdr3_nt: TGTGCCAGCAGCCTCACAGTTAACACTGAAGCTTTCTTT
j_call: TRBJ2-3; clone_size: -; d_call: -; v_call: TRBV10-3; cdr3_aa: CAISGKTGSTDTQYF; cdr3_nt: TGTGCCATCAGTGGTAAGACAGGAAGCACAGATACGCAGTATTTT
j_call: TRBJ1-5; clone_size: -; d_call: -; v_call: TRBV12-3/TRBV12-4; cdr3_aa: CASSPGLIQPQHF; cdr3_nt: TGTGCCAGCAGCCCGGGACTGATTCAGCCCCAGCATTTT
j_call: TRBJ2-3; clone_size: -; d_call: -; v_call: TRBV21-1; cdr3_aa: CASSKLWTGWDLGDTQYF; cdr3_nt: TGTGCCAGCAGCAAACTTTGGACAGGGTGGGATTTGGGAGATACGCAGTATTTT
j_call: TRBJ2-1; clone_size: -; d_call: TRBD1; v_call: TRBV6-5; cdr3_aa: CASSYSDRENNEQFF; cdr3_nt: TGTGCCAGCAGTTACTCGGACAGGGAGAACAATGAGCAGTTCTTC